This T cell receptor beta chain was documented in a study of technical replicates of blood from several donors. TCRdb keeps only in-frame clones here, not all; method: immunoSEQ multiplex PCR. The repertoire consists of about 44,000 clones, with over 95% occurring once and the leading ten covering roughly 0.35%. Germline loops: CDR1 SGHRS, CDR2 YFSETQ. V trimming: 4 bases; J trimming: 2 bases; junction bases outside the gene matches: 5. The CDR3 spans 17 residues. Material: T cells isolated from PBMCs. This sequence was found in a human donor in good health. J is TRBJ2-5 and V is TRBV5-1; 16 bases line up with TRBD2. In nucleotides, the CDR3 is TGCGCCAGCAGCCCGCCGGGACTAGCGGGAGGGCAAGAGACCCAGTACTTC. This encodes CASSPPGLAGGQETQYF.